Shown below are 23 T cell receptor beta chains from a single sample sequenced in a study of blood T cell repertoires in COVID-19. Profiled with immunoSEQ multiplex PCR; TCRdb holds only in-frame clones, not every one. Here the sample spans approximately 130,000 clones, roughly nine tenths being singletons. The sample consisted of peripheral blood. All receptors derive from an older man with active or convalescent COVID-19.

The CDR3 protein is CASSLGSAWQDTQYF. Here the CDR3 DNA reads TGTGCCAGCAGCTTAGGGTCTGCCTGGCAAGATACGCAGTATTTT. This chain connects TRBV13 to TRBJ2-3, with D unresolved. Germline V CDR1 and CDR2: PRHDT, FYEKMQ (reference sequence). This CDR3 is built from 15 residues. Trimming cost V 0 bases and J 5 bases, with 12 bases left between them. The whole variable domain, remainder taken from reference TRBV13 and TRBJ2-3, is AAGVIQSPRHLIKEKRETATLKCYPIPRHDTVYWYQQGPGQDPQFLISFYEKMQSDKGSIPDRFSAQQFSDYHSELNMSSLELGDSALYFCASSLGSAWQDTQYFGPGTRLTVL.

V gene TRBV28 combines with J gene TRBJ1-1, with 9 bases matching TRBD1. The V gene end was trimmed by 5 bases and the J gene end by 2 bases; junction bases not matched to a gene: 6. CDR1 MDHEN and CDR2 SYDVKM come from the germline V gene. The CDR3 spans 15 residues. CDR3: CASSGGDRANTEAFF. CDR3 bases: TGTGCCAGCAGTGGGGGGGACAGGGCAAACACTGAAGCTTTCTTT. Filled out from reference TRBV28 and TRBJ1-1, the complete variable domain reads DVKVTQSSRYLVKRTGEKVFLECVQDMDHENMFWYRQDPGLGLRLIYFSYDVKMKEKGDIPEGYSVSREKKERFSLILESASTNQTSMYLCASSGGDRANTEAFFGQGTRLTVV.

V and J are TRBV24-1 and TRBJ2-7; 9 bases are a match to TRBD1. CDR1 KGHDR and CDR2 SFDVKD come from the germline V gene. The CDR3 loop spans 16 amino acids. V trimming: 3 bases; J trimming: 5 bases; junction bases outside the gene matches: 10. The DNA of the CDR3 is TGTGCCACCAGTGATCGATCTCCGGGACAGGGCGACGAGCAGTACTTC. Its translation is CATSDRSPGQGDEQYF.

V usage is TRBV30 and J usage is TRBJ1-5; 7 nucleotides line up with TRBD1. CDR1 GTSNPN and CDR2 SVGIG come from the germline V gene (reference sequence). V lost 4 bases, J lost 0 bases, and 18 bases stayed unmatched. This CDR3 has 19 residues. The CDR3 sequence: CAWIIAGDRVFYSNQPQHF. The CDR3 DNA follows: TGTGCCTGGATCATCGCAGGTGACAGGGTCTTCTATAGCAATCAGCCCCAGCATTTT.

The gene calls are TRBV7-6 and TRBJ1-6, with a tentative D call TRBD1 (6 bases). Germline CDR1 reads SGHVS; CDR2 reads FNYEAQ. V lost 1 base and J 7 bases, leaving 11 bases between the germline ends. CDR3 length: 15 amino acids. CDR3 sequence: CASSLVQGANSPLHF. The CDR3 coding sequence is TGTGCCAGCAGCTTAGTACAGGGTGCGAATTCACCCCTCCACTTT.

CDR3 DNA sequence: TGTGCCAGCGGATCAGGGTGGGGGAGGGCAGATACGCAGTATTTT. Amino acid sequence: CASGSGWGRADTQYF. This sequence joins TRBV6-5 and TRBJ2-3, with 7 positions matching TRBD2. After removal of 8 bases from V and 4 bases from J, the junction contained 12 bases not matched to a gene. This CDR3 is 15 amino acids long. Per germline, CDR1 MNHEY and CDR2 SVGAGI.

This chain connects TRBV10-3 to TRBJ2-5; TRBD1 matches 7 bases. Trimming cost V 2 bases and J 5 bases; bases outside gene matches: 2. CDR3 length: 13 amino acids. Germline V gene data show CDR1 as ENHRY and CDR2 as SYGVKD. The CDR3, as DNA: TGTGCCATCAGTGAGACAGGGGTTGAGACCCAGTACTTC. Amino acids: CAISETGVETQYF.

The chain employs TRBV28 and TRBJ2-7, with D perhaps matching TRBD2 (5 bases). Trimming removed 4 bases from V and 6 bases from J, with 13 bases in between. Germline-derived CDR1 and CDR2 are MDHEN and SYDVKM. The CDR3 has 13 residues. The CDR3 region has the DNA TGTGCCAGCAGTTCCGGGGTATTCTCCGAGCAGTACTTC. It specifies CASSSGVFSEQYF.

This sequence joins TRBV27 and TRBJ2-7, with 7 bases lining up with TRBD2. CDR3 length: 15 residues. Germline CDR1 MNHEY, CDR2 SMNVEV (reference sequence). The trim removed 5 bases at V and 1 base at J, leaving 8 bases unmatched. The CDR3 DNA is TGTGCCAGCAGTCTGGCGGGCGGGAGTTCCTACGAGCAGTACTTC. This translates into CASSLAGGSSYEQYF.

CDR3 sequence reads: CASRTWTEPGNTIYF. DNA of the CDR3: TGTGCCAGCAGGACCTGGACAGAGCCTGGAAACACCATATATTTT. The gene calls are TRBV7-8 and TRBJ1-3; possibly TRBD1 for D (6 bases). Trimming took off 6 bases at V and 2 bases at J, with 14 bases between the two ends. The CDR3 spans 15 residues. CDR1 SGHVS and CDR2 FQNEAQ come from the germline V gene.

The rearrangement links TRBV7-2 to TRBJ2-1, with TRBD1 identical over 8 bases. The ends lost 1 base at V and 5 bases at J; junction bases unmatched: 1. CDR3 length: 14 amino acids. The germline gives CDR1 SGHTA, CDR2 FQGNSA. DNA of the CDR3: TGTGCCAGCAGCTTAGGACAGGGGAACAATGAGCAGTTCTTC. It is translated as CASSLGQGNNEQFF.

V and J are TRBV24-1 and TRBJ1-4, with TRBD1 matching 8 bases. CDR1 KGHDR and CDR2 SFDVKD come from the germline V gene. CDR3 length: 15 residues. V shed 0 bases, J shed 7 bases, and the junction held 3 bases outside the gene matches. The CDR3 spells CATSDLAGGGEKLFF. For the CDR3, the DNA is TGTGCCACCAGTGATTTGGCAGGGGGCGGTGAAAAACTGTTTTTT.

This clone has just one count. The chain is built from TRBV27 and TRBJ1-5; D is undetermined. V was pared by 3 bases and J by 7 bases, with 7 bases between. Germline V gene sequence: CDR1 MNHEY, CDR2 SMNVEV (reference sequence). This CDR3 is built from 12 residues. The CDR3 DNA follows: TGTGCCAGCAGTTTTATTGGCCAGCCCCAGCATTTT. Its translation: CASSFIGQPQHF.

The chain has TRBV3-1 (or the pseudogene TRBV3-2) and TRBJ2-5, with unresolved D. The CDR3 has 14 amino acids. V was trimmed by 1 base and J by 2 bases, leaving 8 bases between them. Germline V gene data show CDR1 as LGHDT and CDR2 as YNNKEL (reference sequence). The CDR3 here is CASSQAPRQETQYF. Written as DNA, the CDR3 is TGTGCCAGCAGCCAAGCCCCCAGGCAAGAGACCCAGTACTTC.

V is TRBV10-3 and J is TRBJ1-1; possible D gene TRBD1, 6 bases. Trimming pared 3 bases from V and 5 bases from J, leaving 10 bases between. This CDR3 comprises 13 residues. Germline assignment: CDR1 ENHRY and CDR2 SYGVKD. The CDR3 DNA is TGTGCCATCAGTGATGGGGACAAAACTGAAGCTTTCTTT. As protein: CAISDGDKTEAFF.

V is TRBV2 and J is TRBJ1-2; no clear D. Germline assignment: CDR1 SNHLY and CDR2 FYNNEI. The CDR3 is 12 residues long. The V and J ends lost 7 bases and 1 base respectively, with 7 bases between them. Here the CDR3 DNA reads TGTGCCAGCACAGAAGTTAACTATGGCTACACCTTC. Its translation is CASTEVNYGYTF.

V is TRBV18 and J is TRBJ1-4; a possible D gene is TRBD1 (6 bases). CDR3 length equals 15 residues. The V end lost 5 bases, the J end lost 6 bases, and 16 bases lay between the germline ends. Germline-derived CDR1 and CDR2 are KGHSH and LQKENI. CDR3 DNA sequence: TGTGCCAGCTCAGAAAGGACAGCCGGGGATGAAAAACTGTTTTTT. Translating gives CASSERTAGDEKLFF.

The V call is TRBV7-6, the J call TRBJ2-2; D perhaps matches TRBD1 (5 bases). Germline V gene sequence: CDR1 SGHVS, CDR2 FNYEAQ. The CDR3 has 13 amino acids. CDR3 bases: TGTGCTGGGGCCCCCGCGAACACCGGGGAGCTGTTTTTT. Translating gives CAGAPANTGELFF.

This rearrangement joins TRBV28 to TRBJ2-7; possibly TRBD1 for D (6 bases). CDR3 size: 17 residues. V was pared by 3 bases and J by 4 bases, with 22 bases between. Germline loops: CDR1 MDHEN, CDR2 SYDVKM. This chain's CDR3 is CASSLAGAGQKRYEQYF. The CDR3 region has the DNA TGTGCCAGCAGTTTGGCAGGGGCCGGTCAGAAAAGGTACGAGCAGTACTTC.

V and J are TRBV28 and TRBJ2-1, with 9 bases fitting TRBD2. With 2 bases clipped from V and 4 bases from J, the junction kept 3 bases outside the gene matches. Germline loops: CDR1 MDHEN, CDR2 SYDVKM. The CDR3 is 15 residues long. CDR3 sequence: CASSLAGGPYNEQFF. DNA for the CDR3: TGTGCCAGCAGTTTAGCGGGAGGGCCTTACAATGAGCAGTTCTTC.

The chain is built from TRBV7-9 and TRBJ2-2; D possibly corresponds to TRBD1 (6 bases). Germline V CDR1 and CDR2: SEHNR, FQNEAQ (reference sequence). The CDR3 is 13 amino acids. Trimming pared 1 base from V and 6 bases from J, leaving 6 bases between. This chain's CDR3 is CASSLEGAGELFF. The CDR3 DNA sequence: TGTGCCAGCAGCTTAGAGGGGGCCGGGGAGCTGTTTTTT.

This chain uses TRBV11-1 with TRBJ2-7, with D possibly TRBD2 on 6 matching bases. Germline CDR1 reads SGHAT; CDR2 reads FQDESV (reference sequence). The CDR3 contains 15 residues. V was cut by 5 bases and J by 0 bases, with 14 bases left in between. The CDR3 here is CASSPTGESSYEQYF. The DNA of the CDR3 is TGTGCCAGCAGCCCGACGGGGGAGAGCTCCTACGAGCAGTACTTC.

The rearrangement links TRBV7-9 to TRBJ1-1; D not certain. The CDR3 is made up of 13 amino acids. V was shortened by 7 bases and J by 3 bases, with 12 bases between the two germline ends. The germline V gene has CDR1 SEHNR and CDR2 FQNEAQ (reference sequence). The CDR3 reads CASTIQEDTEAFF. The CDR3 DNA reads as TGTGCCAGCACCATCCAAGAGGACACTGAAGCTTTCTTT. The complete variable domain, with remaining parts taken from reference TRBV7-9 and TRBJ1-1, reads DTGVSQNPRHKITKRGQNVTFRCDPISEHNRLYWYRQTLGQGPEFLTYFQNEAQLEKSRLLSDRFSAERPKGSFSTLEIQRTEQGDSAMYLCASTIQEDTEAFFGQGTRLTVV.